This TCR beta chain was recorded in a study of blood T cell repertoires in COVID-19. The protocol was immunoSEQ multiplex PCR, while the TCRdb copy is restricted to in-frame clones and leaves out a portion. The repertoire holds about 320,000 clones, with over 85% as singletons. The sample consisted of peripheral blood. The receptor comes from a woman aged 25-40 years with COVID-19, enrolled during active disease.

The CDR3 nucleotides are TGTGCCAGCAGTGAAAGTGCGGGTCGAGACACCATATATTTT. It translates to CASSESAGRDTIYF. J is TRBJ1-3 and V is TRBV6-1; no clear D. The CDR3 spans 14 residues. The germline V gene encodes CDR1 MNHNS and CDR2 SASEGT. Trimming left V 2 bases short and J 8 bases short, with 13 bases between.